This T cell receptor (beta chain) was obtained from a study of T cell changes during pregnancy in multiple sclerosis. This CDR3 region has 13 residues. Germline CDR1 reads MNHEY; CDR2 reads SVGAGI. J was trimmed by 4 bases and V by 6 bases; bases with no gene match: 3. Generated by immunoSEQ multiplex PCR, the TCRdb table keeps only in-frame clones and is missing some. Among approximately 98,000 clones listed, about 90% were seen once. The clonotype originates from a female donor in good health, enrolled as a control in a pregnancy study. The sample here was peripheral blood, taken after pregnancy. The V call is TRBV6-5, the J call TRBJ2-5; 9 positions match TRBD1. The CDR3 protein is CASRLTGGETQYF. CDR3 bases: TGTGCCAGCAGGCTGACAGGGGGAGAGACCCAGTACTTC.